Listed below are T cell receptor beta chains from one sample, sequenced in a study of blood T cell repertoires in COVID-19. Measured with immunoSEQ multiplex PCR; TCRdb has only the in-frame clones, and not every one. Found here are 100,000 to 150,000 clones, approximately 85% of them singletons; the top ten hold around 5%. Sequences were obtained from peripheral blood. These receptors were taken from a human donor in a cohort sampled during active COVID-19. The CDR3 runs from the conserved cysteine through the conserved F or W. Fields, in order: V gene, J gene, D gene, clone size, CDR3 protein, CDR3 DNA. The D gene is left open where the match is weak. Only part of the rows carry a size: once, few, many, or a class if the clone is expanded.

TRBV7-3	TRBJ2-3	TRBD2	-	CASSLTRAGGPTDTQYF	TGTGCCAGCAGCTTAACCAGGGCGGGAGGGCCCACAGATACGCAGTATTTT
TRBV28	TRBJ1-1	-	-	CASGVRPNTEAFF	TGTGCCAGCGGTGTGAGGCCGAACACTGAAGCTTTCTTT
TRBV9	TRBJ2-7	TRBD2	once	CASSVGRASGEYEQYF	TGTGCCAGCAGCGTAGGGAGGGCTAGCGGGGAGTACGAGCAGTACTTC
TRBV7-2	TRBJ1-2	-	-	CASSLNPRGHYGYTF	TGTGCCAGCAGCTTAAATCCCAGGGGACACTATGGCTACACCTTC
TRBV14	TRBJ2-1	-	-	CASSQWQTKPEQFF	TGTGCCAGCAGCCAATGGCAGACTAAGCCCGAGCAGTTCTTC
TRBV7-9	TRBJ2-1	TRBD2	-	CASSSTSGNTPIYNEQFF	TGTGCCAGCAGCTCCACTAGCGGGAACACCCCCATTTACAATGAGCAGTTCTTC
TRBV9	TRBJ2-2	-	-	CASSVTTGELFF	TGTGCCAGCAGCGTAACAACCGGGGAGCTGTTTTTT
TRBV30	TRBJ2-7	TRBD1	-	CAWSGQGYHEQYF	TGTGCCTGGAGTGGACAGGGGTACCACGAGCAGTACTTC
TRBV19	TRBJ1-1	-	few	CASSGGFTEAFF	TGTGCCAGTAGTGGGGGGTTCACTGAAGCTTTCTTT
TRBV5-8	TRBJ1-2	-	-	CASSLSGKYGYTF	TGTGCCAGCAGCTTATCAGGGAAGTATGGCTACACCTTC
TRBV5-1	TRBJ2-1	-	-	CASSLSLNEQFF	TGCGCCAGCAGCTTGTCTCTCAATGAGCAGTTCTTC
TRBV19	TRBJ1-5	-	-	CASSLLRQPQHF	TGTGCCAGTAGTCTTCTCCGTCAGCCCCAGCATTTT
TRBV30	TRBJ1-5	-	-	CAWSVRGFSNQPQHF	TGTGCCTGGAGTGTACGAGGGTTTAGCAATCAGCCCCAGCATTTT
TRBV9	TRBJ1-6	TRBD1	-	CASSLWDSYNSPLHF	TGTGCCAGCAGCCTGTGGGACAGCTATAATTCACCCCTCCACTTT
TRBV4-2	TRBJ2-7	-	-	CASSQDRSTGLVRNEQYF	TGTGCCAGCAGCCAAGATCGGAGCACAGGGTTAGTTCGGAACGAGCAGTACTTC
TRBV5-4	TRBJ2-2	-	-	CASSLRAGSNTGELFF	TGTGCCAGCAGCTTGAGGGCAGGGTCGAACACCGGGGAGCTGTTTTTT
TRBV3-1/TRBV3-2	TRBJ1-2	-	-	CASSLMPGGEGYTF	TGTGCCAGCAGCCTTATGCCGGGAGGTGAGGGCTACACCTTC
TRBV7-2	TRBJ2-7	TRBD2	once	CASRGGGLAVSYEQYF	TGTGCCAGCAGGGGCGGGGGACTAGCGGTTTCCTACGAGCAGTACTTC
TRBV24-1	TRBJ2-5	-	-	CATSDLQSKGREEGETQYF	TGTGCCACCAGTGATTTGCAATCGAAAGGCAGGGAAGAAGGAGAGACCCAGTACTTC
TRBV9	TRBJ2-1	-	-	CASSVDGRYNEQFF	TGTGCCAGCAGCGTAGACGGCAGGTACAATGAGCAGTTCTTC